Listed below are T cell receptor beta chains from one sample, sequenced in a study of regulatory T cells in long-lasting Graves disease. Using its own MiXCR run on the multiplex PCR reads, TCRdb lists one record per CDR3 protein. The table has 380,000 or so distinct CDR3 sequences, around 15% seen once. In addition, the sample was reused for a study of T cells in Graves' hyperthyroidism and ophthalmopathy.

The sample was peripheral blood mononuclear cells (PBMCs), taken at new diagnosis, from a patient treated with antithyroid drugs. These TCRs come from a woman aged 18-29 years with Graves disease. The CDR3 runs from the conserved cysteine through the conserved F or W. A D gene is named only where the DNA matches it firmly. The size field is filled for only some rows; it gives once, few, many or a size class.

v_call	clone_size	j_call	d_call	cdr3_nt	cdr3_aa
TRBV6-1	-	TRBJ1-1	-	TGTGCCAGCTGTAACAGGGCCCTGGTAGCTTTCTTT	CASCNRALVAFF
TRBV5-4	many	TRBJ1-1	TRBD1	TGTGCCAGCAGCTTGGGCCGGGACAGGGGGGTTGGCGCTGAAGCTTTCTTT	CASSLGRDRGVGAEAFF
TRBV7-2	many	TRBJ2-5	-	TGTGCCAGCAGCTTAACCCCTGGGACGAGCGTCAGTCAAGAGACCCAGTACTTC	CASSLTPGTSVSQETQYF
TRBV7-9	many	TRBJ1-5	TRBD1	TGCGCCAGCAGCTTGGGACAGGACAATCAGCCCCAGCATTTT	CASSLGQDNQPQHF
TRBV7-2	many	TRBJ1-2	TRBD1	TGTGCCAGCAAGCCAGGGGGCTACTATGGCTACACCTTC	CASKPGGYYGYTF
TRBV28	many	TRBJ2-1	TRBD2	TGTGCCAGCAGTTTCAAGGCGGGGGGCGGGAATGAGCAGTTCTTC	CASSFKAGGGNEQFF
TRBV6-5	few	TRBJ1-5	-	TGTGCCAGCAGTTACTCAGAGGGGGATTGGCCCCAGCATTTT	CASSYSEGDWPQHF
TRBV7-3	-	TRBJ2-1	TRBD2	TGTGCCAGCAGCGAGGGGTCTAGCGGGACAAATGAGCAGTTCTTC	CASSEGSSGTNEQFF
TRBV7-9	-	TRBJ2-7	-	TGTGCCAGCACGGATATCGGCAGGTCCTACGAGCAGTACTTC	CASTDIGRSYEQYF
TRBV11-2	few	TRBJ1-5	-	TGTGCCAGCAGCCCCGGGACACTCACCCTTAGCAATCAGCCCCAGCATTTT	CASSPGTLTLSNQPQHF
TRBV9	-	TRBJ2-3	-	TGTGCCAGCGGGCGGGGGGACAGACAGAGCACAGATACGCAGTATTTT	CASGRGDRQSTDTQYF
TRBV5-4	few	TRBJ2-1	TRBD1	TGTGCCAGCAGCTCCCCGATGGGGACAGACACGAATGAGCAGTTCTTC	CASSSPMGTDTNEQFF
TRBV2	-	TRBJ1-2	TRBD1	TGTGCCAGCAGCCCCCGACAGGGGGCGGCTGGCTACACCTTC	CASSPRQGAAGYTF
TRBV5-1	many	TRBJ1-6	-	TGCGCCAGCAGCCGAGACAGGTTTCCCCTCCACTTT	CASSRDRFPLHF
TRBV12-3/TRBV12-4	many	TRBJ2-7	-	TGTGCCAGCAGCCCTGGACAAGTCTACAACGAGCAGTACTTC	CASSPGQVYNEQYF
TRBV7-2	many	TRBJ1-2	-	TGTGCCAGCAGCTTTGGTTCAGGCAAAGCTAACTATGGCTACACCTTC	CASSFGSGKANYGYTF
TRBV28	many	TRBJ2-2	-	TGTGCCAGCAGTTTTTTGGGGTTCGGCACCGGGGAGCTGTTTTTT	CASSFLGFGTGELFF
TRBV30	many	TRBJ2-1	-	TGTGCCTGGAGTCCCTCCCACTACAATGAGCAGTTCTTC	CAWSPSHYNEQFF
TRBV7-3	many	TRBJ2-7	-	TGTGCCAGCAGCTCCACGGAGTCCTACGAGCAGTACTTC	CASSSTESYEQYF
TRBV3-1	-	TRBJ1-5	-	TGTGCCAGCAGCCACGGTGGCCCCCAGCATTTT	CASSHGGPQHF
TRBV2	many	TRBJ1-5	-	TGTGCCAGCAGTGGTGAAGGGGGCAATCAGCCCCAGCATTTT	CASSGEGGNQPQHF
TRBV3-1	many	TRBJ1-1	-	TGTGCCAGCAGCCCCTCCTTGGGGAACACTGAAGCTTTCTTT	CASSPSLGNTEAFF
TRBV6-5	many	TRBJ1-5	TRBD1	TGTGCCAGCAGTTCGTCCGGGACAGGCAATCAGCCCCAGCATTTT	CASSSSGTGNQPQHF
TRBV5-1	-	TRBJ1-1	TRBD1	TGCGCCAGCAGCTTGAGGGGCCGGGACAGGGGCTCGGCTGAAGCTTTCTTT	CASSLRGRDRGSAEAFF
TRBV29-1	-	TRBJ2-5	TRBD2	TGCAGCGTCCGTGGGACTACCCAAGAGACCCAGTACTTC	CSVRGTTQETQYF
TRBV30	few	TRBJ1-5	TRBD1	TGTGCCTGGAGTGTAACGGGACAGGGCAATCAGCCCCAGCATTTT	CAWSVTGQGNQPQHF
TRBV27	many	TRBJ1-5	TRBD1	TGTGCCAGCAGTTTATACAGGGGAGAGAATCAGCCCCAGCATTTT	CASSLYRGENQPQHF
TRBV5-1	many	TRBJ1-6	TRBD1	TGCGCCAGCAGCGGACAGGGGTCTAATTCACCCCTCCACTTT	CASSGQGSNSPLHF
TRBV7-9	many	TRBJ2-7	-	TGTGCCAGCGGACAGACCCAAACCTACGAGCAGTACTTC	CASGQTQTYEQYF
TRBV28	many	TRBJ2-1	-	TGTGCCAGCAAGCCAGGGAACAATGAGCAGTTCTTC	CASKPGNNEQFF
TRBV28	many	TRBJ1-1	TRBD1	TGTGCCAGCAGTTTCCCGGACAGGATGTTAGCCGGCACTGAAGCTTTCTTT	CASSFPDRMLAGTEAFF
TRBV11-2	many	TRBJ1-1	-	TGTGCCAGCAGCTCACGGACCCTTTACACTGAAGCTTTCTTT	CASSSRTLYTEAFF
TRBV2	many	TRBJ2-3	-	TGTGCCAGCGACAGCCAAGGGGGCACAGATACGCAGTATTTT	CASDSQGGTDTQYF
TRBV20-1	many	TRBJ2-1	-	TGCAGTGCTAGAGATAATGGGGAGACTTTGGCAGCCGGGGAGCAGTTCTTC	CSARDNGETLAAGEQFF
TRBV3-1	many	TRBJ2-2	TRBD2	TGTGCCAGCAGCCTTCGTATAGCGGGGAGCCACACCGGGGAGCTGTTTTTT	CASSLRIAGSHTGELFF
TRBV29-1	-	TRBJ2-7	-	TGCAGCGTTGGAGGGTACGAGCAGTACTTC	CSVGGYEQYF
TRBV12-3/TRBV12-4	-	TRBJ2-7	-	TGTGCCAGCAGGTTTGCAAGCTCCTACGAGCAGTACTTC	CASRFASSYEQYF
TRBV11-2	many	TRBJ2-7	-	TGTGCCAGCAGCGCGCAGGGGTACGAGCAGTACTTC	CASSAQGYEQYF
TRBV5-1	many	TRBJ2-7	TRBD1	TGCGCCAGCAGCTTGGGGACAGGGGAAGGGCAGTACTTC	CASSLGTGEGQYF
TRBV20-1	few	TRBJ2-1	-	TGCAGTGCTAGTCGAGGGCGGGGCGGGAATGAGCAGTTCTTC	CSASRGRGGNEQFF
TRBV7-9	-	TRBJ2-6	-	TGTGCCAGCAGCTGGGGCAGGGCGGTCTCTGGGGCCAGCGTCCTGACTTTC	CASSWGRAVSGASVLTF
TRBV20-1	few	TRBJ1-4	-	TGCAGTGCTAGAGATGGAAGTGAAAAACTGTTTTTT	CSARDGSEKLFF
TRBV7-3	many	TRBJ2-1	TRBD2	TGTGCCAGCTCCACCGGGGGGGCAGGTAATGAGCAGTTCTTC	CASSTGGAGNEQFF
TRBV18	few	TRBJ2-1	-	TGTGCCAGCTCACCACCATGGTCTGGGTCCTACAATGGGCAGTTCTTC	CASSPPWSGSYNGQFF
TRBV7-8	many	TRBJ2-3	-	TGTGCCAGCAGCTTCGTACCGGGGATAACAGATACGCAGTATTTT	CASSFVPGITDTQYF